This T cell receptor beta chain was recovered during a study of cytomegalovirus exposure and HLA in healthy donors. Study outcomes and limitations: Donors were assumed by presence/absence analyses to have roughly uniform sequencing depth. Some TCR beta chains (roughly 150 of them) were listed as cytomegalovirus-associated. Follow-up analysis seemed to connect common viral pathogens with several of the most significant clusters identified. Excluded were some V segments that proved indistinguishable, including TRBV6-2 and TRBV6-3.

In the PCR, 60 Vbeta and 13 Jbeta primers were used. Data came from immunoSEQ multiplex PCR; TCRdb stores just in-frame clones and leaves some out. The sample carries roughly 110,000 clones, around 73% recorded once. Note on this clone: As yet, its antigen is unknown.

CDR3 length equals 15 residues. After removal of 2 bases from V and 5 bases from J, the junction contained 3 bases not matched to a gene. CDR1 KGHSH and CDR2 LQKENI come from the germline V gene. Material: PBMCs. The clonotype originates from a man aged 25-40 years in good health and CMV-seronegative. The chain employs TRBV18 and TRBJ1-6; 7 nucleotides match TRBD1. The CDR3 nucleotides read TGTGCCAGCTCACCAGGACAGGCCGATAATTCACCCCTCCACTTT. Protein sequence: CASSPGQADNSPLHF. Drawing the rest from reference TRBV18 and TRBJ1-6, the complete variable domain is NAGVMQNPRHLVRRRGQEARLRCSPMKGHSHVYWYRQLPEEGLKFMVYLQKENIIDESGMPKERFSAEFPKEGPSILRIQQVVRGDSAAYFCASSPGQADNSPLHFGNGTRLTVT.